The 6 T cell receptor beta chains below come from one sample, sequenced in a study of shared clonotypes between healthy human individuals (dated by TCRdb to 2018 to 2020). The library was generated by the immunoSEQ multiplex PCR assay. In TCRdb, the immuneACCESS table is reduced to in-frame sequences with V and J assigned. These tables do not hold every clone; where another copy was compared, an unresolved V gene accounts for under half, and the others remain unexplained. Here the sample has around 480,000 clones; 75% to 80% occur a single time. Of the sample, around 12% falls within the top ten clones. Sequencing was carried out using PBMCs. The receptors come from a middle-aged woman in good health. Some clones in this sample may be carry-over from other donors' samples.

This clone was seen only once. The chain uses TRBV7-2 and TRBJ2-7; D is possibly TRBD2 (6 bases). CDR1 SGHTA and CDR2 FQGNSA come from the germline V gene. This CDR3 has 15 amino acids. The germline V and J ends were trimmed by 1 base and 2 bases, with 12 bases remaining between them. Here the CDR3 DNA reads TGTGCCAGCAGCTTAGAGGCCGGGGGACCCTACGAGCAGTACTTC. It encodes CASSLEAGGPYEQYF.

Turning to this clone: A clone one base away is much larger, so this may be a read error. The chain has TRBV25-1 and TRBJ1-3, with D hard to call. Germline CDR1 and CDR2: MGHDK and SYGVNS. V dropped 5 bases and J dropped 4 bases, with 6 bases sitting between them. The CDR3 is 12 residues long. The chain's CDR3 is CASSHSGNTIYF. As DNA, the CDR3 is TGTGCCAGCAGTCACTCGGGAAACACCATATATTTT.

The V gene is TRBV10-3, the J gene TRBJ1-5; TRBD1 might be the D (6 bases). CDR1 ENHRY and CDR2 SYGVKD come from the germline V gene. Between the trimmed V and J ends, which lost 0 bases and 3 bases, there was a span of 18 bases. This CDR3 contains 18 residues. CDR3 amino acids: CAISESISQGWDNQPQHF. The CDR3 DNA sequence: TGTGCCATCAGTGAGTCCATCTCCCAGGGGTGGGACAATCAGCCCCAGCATTTT.

This clone was observed a handful of times. The V call is TRBV18, the J call TRBJ1-2; 7 nucleotides align to TRBD1. The length of the CDR3 is 13 residues. V was clipped by 8 bases and J by 4 bases; unmatched bases: 7. Germline CDR1 and CDR2: KGHSH and LQKENI. The CDR3 loop is CASRSRDSYGYTF. The CDR3 coding sequence is TGTGCCAGCCGAAGCCGGGACAGCTATGGCTACACCTTC.

In this sample, this clone turned up a few times. The rearrangement links TRBV6-4 to TRBJ1-1; 11 nucleotides align to TRBD1. The CDR3 is 14 amino acids. CDR1 and CDR2 (germline): MRHNA, SNTAGT. The V and J ends lost 8 bases and 3 bases, in that order; junction bases with no gene match: 5. CDR3 coding DNA: TGTGCCAGCCGGGACAGGGGGTTTGACACTGAAGCTTTCTTT. Protein sequence: CASRDRGFDTEAFF.

V gene TRBV7-2 combines with J gene TRBJ2-1; possibly TRBD2 for D (5 bases). Germline values: CDR1 SGHTA, CDR2 FQGNSA. With 5 bases removed from V and 6 bases from J, the gap between germline ends came to 17 bases. The CDR3 runs 15 residues. CDR3 sequence reads: CASSQSLGSSNEQFF. The DNA for the CDR3 is TGTGCCAGCAGCCAAAGTTTGGGGAGCAGCAATGAGCAGTTCTTC.